These 17 T cell receptor beta chains originate from one sample sequenced in a study of control samples from healthy donors and cancer patients. Assay: immunoSEQ multiplex PCR; the TCRdb copy retains only in-frame clones and omits some. There are roughly 6,900 clones in the sample; 82% occur only once, and 28% lies in the top ten. The sample was PBMCs. These receptors all stem from an older man with lung cancer.

The chain joins TRBV27 to TRBJ2-4; D perhaps matches TRBD2 (6 bases). The V end was cut by 3 bases, the J end by 6 bases, with 15 bases between. Germline V gene lookup returns CDR1 MNHEY and CDR2 SMNVEV (reference sequence). The CDR3 spans 15 residues. Written as DNA, the CDR3 is TGTGCCAGCAGTTTTCTGGGGCAGGGAGGAAACATTCAGTACTTC. It specifies CASSFLGQGGNIQYF.

This chain joins TRBV6-1 and TRBJ1-1; 8 nucleotides line up with TRBD1. CDR1 is MNHNS and CDR2 is SASEGT in the germline V gene. Trimming removed 1 base from V and 0 bases from J; junction bases left unmatched: 4. The CDR3 contains 16 residues. DNA of the CDR3: TGTGCCAGCAGTGAAGATCCAGGGGGCGTGAACACTGAAGCTTTCTTT. It codes for CASSEDPGGVNTEAFF.

The CDR3 here is CASSESGRDNEQFF. The CDR3 coding sequence is TGCGCCAGCAGTGAGTCGGGACGAGACAATGAGCAGTTCTTC. The J gene is TRBJ2-1, the V gene TRBV10-1, with D perhaps being TRBD1 or TRBD2 (5 bases each). The germline V gene encodes CDR1 WNHNN and CDR2 SYGVQD (reference sequence). This CDR3 is 14 amino acids long. Deletions cut 0 bases from V and 5 bases from J, with 8 bases between.

This clone was found a few times. The J gene is TRBJ2-7, the V gene TRBV5-8, with a possible D match to TRBD2 (6 bases). Germline V lookup: CDR1 SGHTS, CDR2 YDEGEE. V was clipped by 4 bases and J by 7 bases, with 12 bases between them. The CDR3 consists of 12 residues. The CDR3 DNA reads as TGTGCCAGCAGCCTAAGACTAGGGGAGCAGTACTTC. Encoded protein: CASSLRLGEQYF.

This clone showed up just a few times. The chain joins TRBV27 to TRBJ1-5; no clear D. The CDR3 covers 14 residues. Trimming stripped 3 bases from V and 0 bases from J, with 6 bases between. Germline V gene sequence: CDR1 MNHEY, CDR2 SMNVEV (reference sequence). This CDR3 is CASSFQGSNQPQHF. The CDR3 DNA is TGTGCCAGCAGTTTTCAAGGTAGCAATCAGCCCCAGCATTTT.

In nucleotides, the CDR3 is TGTGCCAGCTCACCTCCCGAGGCAGATACGTACCAAGAGACCCAGTACTTC. It specifies CASSPPEADTYQETQYF. V usage is TRBV18 and J usage is TRBJ2-5; D is ambiguous. The CDR3 totals 17 residues. CDR1 is KGHSH and CDR2 is LQKENI in the germline V gene. V was shortened by 3 bases and J by 0 bases, with 17 bases between the two germline ends.

The V gene is TRBV4-3, the J gene TRBJ2-7, with D possibly matching TRBD1 (5 bases). The CDR3 runs 15 residues. V lost 3 bases and J lost 1, with 13 bases in between. Per germline, CDR1 LGHNA and CDR2 YSLEER. The CDR3 protein is CASSHQNTGSYEQYF. In DNA form, the CDR3 reads TGCGCCAGCAGCCATCAGAATACAGGTTCCTACGAGCAGTACTTC.

The chain recombines TRBV7-2 with TRBJ1-1; D ambiguous. Per germline, CDR1 SGHTA and CDR2 FQGNSA. V lost 2 bases and J 1 base, leaving 8 bases between the germline ends. This CDR3 contains 14 residues. In DNA form, the CDR3 reads TGTGCCAGCAGCTTACCCTTGGAGAACACTGAAGCTTTCTTT. Amino acid sequence: CASSLPLENTEAFF.

The V call is TRBV30, the J call TRBJ2-3; D call uncertain. With 4 bases removed from V and 2 bases from J, the gap between germline ends came to 4 bases. CDR1 is GTSNPN, CDR2 SVGIG, per germline (reference sequence). This CDR3 has 11 residues. In DNA form, the CDR3 reads TGTGCCTGGACGGTCACAGATACGCAGTATTTT. Its protein product is CAWTVTDTQYF.

The V call is TRBV29-1, the J call TRBJ2-1, with D tentatively TRBD1 (5 bases). CDR1 and CDR2 (germline): SQVTM, ANQGSEA. V lost 6 bases and J lost 8, with 11 bases in between. This CDR3 comprises 11 residues. CDR3 in DNA: TGCAGCGTCTCACCAGGGCATGAGCAGTTCTTC. Protein: CSVSPGHEQFF.

Only a few counts were recorded for this clone. The V and J genes are TRBV5-1 and TRBJ2-7; a weak D match, TRBD2 (6 bases). The germline gives CDR1 SGHRS, CDR2 YFSETQ. The CDR3 totals 13 residues. V shed 5 bases and J shed 2 bases, with 11 bases lying between them. Here the CDR3 reads CASRPPGAYEQYF. The CDR3 DNA is TGCGCCAGCAGACCCCCGGGGGCCTACGAGCAGTACTTC. Full variable domain (missing parts from reference TRBV5-1 and TRBJ2-7): KAGVTQTPRYLIKTRGQQVTLSCSPISGHRSVSWYQQTPGQGLQFLFEYFSETQRNKGNFPGRFSGRQFSNSRSEMNVSTLELGDSALYLCASRPPGAYEQYFGPGTRLTVT.

Only one count was recorded for this clone. The V and J genes are TRBV7-2 and TRBJ2-3; tentative D call: TRBD1 (5 bases). CDR1 is SGHTA and CDR2 is FQGNSA in the germline V gene. V lost 4 bases and J lost 5, with 13 bases in between. CDR3 length: 14 amino acids. The CDR3 sequence: CASSSAVGVDTQYF. The CDR3 nucleotides are TGTGCCAGCAGCTCGGCGGTAGGGGTAGATACGCAGTATTTT.

This chain connects TRBV7-9 to TRBJ1-4; tentative D call: TRBD1 (5 bases). V gave up 4 bases and J gave up 7 bases, with 10 bases separating them. The CDR3 has 13 amino acids. Germline CDR1 and CDR2: SEHNR and FQNEAQ (reference sequence). The CDR3 nucleotides are TGTGCCAGCAGCTCCGGGACGGGTGAAAAACTGTTTTTT. This codes for CASSSGTGEKLFF.

This chain uses TRBV6-5 with TRBJ1-4, with D maybe TRBD1 (6 bases). This CDR3 contains 14 residues. V lost 6 bases and J lost 3, with 11 bases in between. Germline CDR1 is MNHEY and CDR2 is SVGAGI. The DNA of the CDR3 is TGTGCCAGCAGGGATCAGGGGTCTAATGAAAAACTGTTTTTT. Amino acid sequence: CASRDQGSNEKLFF.

This chain joins TRBV28 and TRBJ2-3; D is uncertain. The CDR3 loop spans 16 amino acids. The germline V and J ends were trimmed by 6 bases and 1 base, with 17 bases remaining between them. Germline loops: CDR1 MDHEN, CDR2 SYDVKM. The CDR3 nucleotides are TGTGCCAGCAGCGAATTGAATTGGGGTGGCACAGATACGCAGTATTTT. This gives the protein CASSELNWGGTDTQYF.

This chain uses TRBV4-1 with TRBJ1-1; the D is unclear. Germline V lookup: CDR1 MGHRA, CDR2 YSYEKL. The V and J ends lost 0 bases and 0 bases respectively, with 14 bases between them. This CDR3 spans 17 amino acids. This chain's CDR3 is CASSQEPETGMNTEAFF. CDR3 DNA: TGCGCCAGCAGCCAAGAACCTGAGACCGGGATGAACACTGAAGCTTTCTTT.

This chain links TRBV9 with TRBJ2-7, with 11 bases fitting TRBD2. V lost 2 bases, J lost 5 bases, and 6 bases stayed unmatched. The V gene's germline CDR1 is SGDLS and CDR2 YYNGEE. The CDR3 is made up of 15 amino acids. CDR3 in amino acids: CASSVRLAGINEQYF. The DNA for the CDR3 is TGTGCCAGCAGCGTGAGACTAGCGGGAATCAACGAGCAGTACTTC.